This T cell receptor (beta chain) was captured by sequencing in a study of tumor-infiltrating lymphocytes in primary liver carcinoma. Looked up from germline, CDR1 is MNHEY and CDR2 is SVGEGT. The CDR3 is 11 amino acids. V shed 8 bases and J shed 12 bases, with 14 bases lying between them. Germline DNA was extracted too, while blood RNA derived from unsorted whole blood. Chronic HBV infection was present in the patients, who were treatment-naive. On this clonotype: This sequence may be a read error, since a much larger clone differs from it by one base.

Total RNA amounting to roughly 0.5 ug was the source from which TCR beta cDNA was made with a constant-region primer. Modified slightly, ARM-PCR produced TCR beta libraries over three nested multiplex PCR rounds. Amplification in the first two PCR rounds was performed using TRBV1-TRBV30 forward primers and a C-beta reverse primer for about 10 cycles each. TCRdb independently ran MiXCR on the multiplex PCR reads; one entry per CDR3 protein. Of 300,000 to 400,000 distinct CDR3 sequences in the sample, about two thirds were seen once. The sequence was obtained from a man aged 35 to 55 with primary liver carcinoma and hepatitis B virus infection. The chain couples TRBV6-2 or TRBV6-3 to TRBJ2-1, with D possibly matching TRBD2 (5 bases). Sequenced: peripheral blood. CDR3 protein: CASGHGAAQFF. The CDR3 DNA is TGTGCCAGCGGCCACGGAGCGGCGCAGTTCTTC.